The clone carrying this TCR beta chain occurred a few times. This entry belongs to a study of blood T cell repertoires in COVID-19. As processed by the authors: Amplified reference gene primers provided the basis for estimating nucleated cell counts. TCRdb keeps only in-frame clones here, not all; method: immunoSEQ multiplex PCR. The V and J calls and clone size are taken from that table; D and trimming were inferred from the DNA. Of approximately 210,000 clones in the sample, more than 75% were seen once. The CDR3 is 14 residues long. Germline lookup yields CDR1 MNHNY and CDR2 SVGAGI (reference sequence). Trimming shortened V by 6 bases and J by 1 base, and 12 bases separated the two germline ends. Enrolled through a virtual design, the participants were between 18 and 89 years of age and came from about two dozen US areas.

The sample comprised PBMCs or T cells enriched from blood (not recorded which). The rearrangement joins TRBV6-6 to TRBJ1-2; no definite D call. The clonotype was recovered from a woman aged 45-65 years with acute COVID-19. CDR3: CASSENGRNYGYTF. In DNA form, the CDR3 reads TGTGCCAGCAGCGAGAACGGTCGTAACTATGGCTACACCTTC.